This is a list of T cell receptor beta chains from one sample in a study of blood T cell repertoires in COVID-19. Sequencing used immunoSEQ multiplex PCR; TCRdb keeps in-frame clones, though not all of them. The sample contains 210,000 or so clones, more than 80% of which appear only once. The specimen was peripheral blood. These receptors originate from an elderly woman with COVID-19, enrolled during active disease. The CDR3 runs from the conserved cysteine through the conserved F or W.

V,J,CDR3
TRBV15,TRBJ2-7,CATSRSLGGNLREQYF
TRBV11-2,TRBJ1-6,CASSLVRSSNSPLHF
TRBV19,TRBJ1-3,CASKGQGISGNTIYF
TRBV2,TRBJ1-2,CASLPRGPGLPLSSYGYTF
TRBV28,TRBJ1-3,CASSLEARSSGNTIYF
TRBV28,TRBJ2-1,CASSAQTSGRAEQFF
TRBV3-1/TRBV3-2,TRBJ1-5,CASSQDTGGRPQHF
TRBV28,TRBJ1-6,CASSSGQGDSPLHF
TRBV2,TRBJ1-5,CASSGVGQGNQPQHF
TRBV5-1,TRBJ2-2,CASSTAGTGALLNTGELFF
TRBV6-5,TRBJ1-2,CASSYSGGQGYTF
TRBV18,TRBJ1-4,CASSSLGGPEKLFF
TRBV5-1,TRBJ1-2,CASSLDTGLGGYTF
TRBV4-1,TRBJ1-4,CASSLGQGGEKLFF
TRBV9,TRBJ1-6,CASSVGGDSPLHF
TRBV5-1,TRBJ2-7,CASSLETSVQYF
TRBV5-1,TRBJ2-5,CASSLTGQGSETQYF
TRBV5-5,TRBJ1-6,CASSSAGQGNSPLHF
TRBV6-6,TRBJ1-5,CASRLTGDNQPQHF
TRBV29-1,TRBJ1-5,CSVGDRSNQPQHF
TRBV6-5,TRBJ2-7,CASSYHRDYEQYF
TRBV12-3/TRBV12-4,TRBJ2-6,CASSFTGANVLTF
TRBV5-1,TRBJ1-1,CASSPNPGGTEAFF
TRBV3-1/TRBV3-2,TRBJ1-1,CASSRGDRNTEAFF
TRBV5-1,TRBJ1-1,CASSLQGGNTEAFF
TRBV14,TRBJ2-7,CASSQGQAPSYEQYF
TRBV19,TRBJ1-5,CASSIGLQRPNQPQHF
TRBV3-1/TRBV3-2,TRBJ1-1,CASSLDAGTEAFF
TRBV6-5,TRBJ2-7,CASKQRQTYYEQYF
TRBV7-6,TRBJ1-2,CASSPGQGYGYTF
TRBV19,TRBJ2-3,CASSIDGGGGQVPDTQYF
TRBV6-5,TRBJ1-5,CASSYDPGGNQPQHF
TRBV3-1/TRBV3-2,TRBJ1-5,CASSQAGSNQPQHF
TRBV29-1,TRBJ1-6,CSALDRPNSPLHF
TRBV6-5,TRBJ2-6,CAGSSGAGANVLTF
TRBV7-2,TRBJ1-2,CASSAGIDGYTF
TRBV12-3/TRBV12-4,TRBJ1-2,CASSLGGEYGYTF
TRBV12-3/TRBV12-4,TRBJ1-5,CASSLRGPQHF
TRBV5-4,TRBJ2-1,CASSLGLAGSNEQFF
TRBV6-5,TRBJ2-7,CASSPPDGYEQYF
TRBV6-5,TRBJ1-5,CASLTGGPPNQPQHF
TRBV7-9,TRBJ1-1,CASSQGGLGEAFF
TRBV19,TRBJ2-1,CASRPSGTRYNEQFF
TRBV9,TRBJ1-2,CASSVAPQEGKYGYTF
TRBV6-5,TRBJ2-7,CASIPTTGNYEQYF
TRBV2,TRBJ1-6,CASGESTYNSPLHF
TRBV5-4,TRBJ2-7,CASSLLGGLNTYEQYF
TRBV7-2,TRBJ2-5,CASSPGLAGGGGTQYF
TRBV18,TRBJ1-2,CASSPPGQNYGYTF
TRBV5-4,TRBJ2-5,CASSGRGGETQYF
TRBV5-1,TRBJ2-1,CASSLVPTDEQFF
TRBV25-1,TRBJ2-2,CASRPRTGELFF